This T cell receptor (beta chain) was captured by sequencing in a study of T cells in Graves' hyperthyroidism and ophthalmopathy. Study-wide results and limits: The model foresaw ophthalmopathy a median roughly 6 months prior to onset.

This clonotype appeared a few times. Antigen: not known. The authors obtained PBMCs from over 7.5 ml of fresh peripheral blood. Template material for amplifying TCR beta CDR3 regions consisted of RNA transcripts. The TCR CDR3 was amplified in a first-round RT-PCR using the HTBI primer set. TCRdb called the multiplex PCR reads again in MiXCR, with one record for every CDR3 protein. The data hold about 400,000 distinct CDR3 sequences, with under 15% observed a single time. Trimming cost V 3 bases and J 5 bases; bases outside gene matches: 17. The CDR3 loop spans 19 amino acids. Germline V gene lookup returns CDR1 MNHNS and CDR2 SASEGT.

Material for sequencing was blood. The sequence was collected from a woman under 40 with Graves' hyperthyroidism. This chain uses TRBV6-1 with TRBJ2-2, with 8 nucleotides matching TRBD2. CDR3 region: CASSDSGGARSSLTGELFF. The CDR3 bases are TGTGCCAGCAGTGACTCGGGGGGGGCGCGTTCCTCACTAACCGGGGAGCTGTTTTTT.